The 8 T cell receptor beta chains given below trace back to one sample, sequenced in a study of T cell repertoires in cytomegalovirus infection. No antigen has been assigned to these receptors. TCRdb re-called the reads through MiXCR, storing one row per CDR3 protein. The sample consists of approximately 280,000 distinct CDR3 sequences, 20% to 25% of them appearing once. The sequences come from cultured PBMCs, collected from culture after CMV antigen stimulation. The source of these receptors is a human donor in good health (CMV status not recorded). Some clones in this sample may be carry-over from other donors' samples.

This clonotype was picked up one time. The V and J genes are TRBV19 and TRBJ2-7; 7 positions agree with TRBD1. Trimming removed 6 bases from V and 1 base from J; junction bases left unmatched: 12. The CDR3 runs to 16 residues. Germline V lookup: CDR1 LNHDA, CDR2 SQIVND (reference sequence). The CDR3 sequence is CASSRSGGEPSYEQYF. For the CDR3, the DNA is TGTGCCAGTAGCCGATCAGGGGGTGAACCTTCCTACGAGCAGTACTTC.

The J gene is TRBJ2-1, the V gene TRBV19; a possible D gene is TRBD2 (6 bases). The germline V and J ends were trimmed by 3 bases and 7 bases, with 19 bases remaining between them. Germline lookup yields CDR1 LNHDA and CDR2 SQIVND (reference sequence). CDR3 length: 16 residues. This CDR3 reads CASSINPRRDGNEQFF. CDR3 in DNA: TGTGCCAGTAGTATTAACCCCCGGAGGGATGGAAATGAGCAGTTCTTC.

The chain carries TRBV6-2 or TRBV6-3 and TRBJ2-1, with 11 bases that match TRBD2. J lost 4 bases, V lost 6 bases, and 14 bases had no gene match. The length of the CDR3 is 18 residues. The germline CDR1 and CDR2 sequences are MNHEY and SVGEGT. The CDR3 sequence: CASSLGTSGVRAYNEQFF. The CDR3 DNA reads as TGTGCCAGCAGCCTTGGGACTAGCGGAGTCAGGGCATACAATGAGCAGTTCTTC.

The J gene is TRBJ1-5, the V gene TRBV12-3 or TRBV12-4, with TRBD1 matching 8 bases. CDR3 length equals 15 residues. V lost 5 bases to trimming and J lost 4 bases; unmatched junction nucleotides: 7. In DNA form, the CDR3 reads TGTGCCAGCAGTACGCGGACAGGGTTTAATCAGCCCCAGCATTTT. It is translated as CASSTRTGFNQPQHF.

This clonotype was seen at least ten times. This chain uses TRBV7-8 with TRBJ2-1; D is uncertain. Germline loops: CDR1 SGHVS, CDR2 FQNEAQ. Trimming left V 2 bases short and J 7 bases short, with 9 bases between. The CDR3 is 13 amino acids. The CDR3 region has the DNA TGTGCCAGCAGCTTATTAAAAGGAAATGAGCAGTTCTTC. It is translated as CASSLLKGNEQFF.

This chain links TRBV12-3 or TRBV12-4 with TRBJ2-6; tentative D call: TRBD1 (5 bases). Trimming stripped 7 bases from V and 0 bases from J, with 22 bases between. This CDR3 contains 19 residues. CDR3 in amino acids: CASTPSRTTDHSGANVLTF. The CDR3 region has the DNA TGTGCCAGCACCCCCTCAAGGACAACGGATCACTCTGGGGCCAACGTCCTGACTTTC.

About this clonotype itself: With a much larger clone just one base away, this may be a read error. The CDR3 end shows no conserved phenylalanine or tryptophan, and so a read error is likely. The CDR3 DNA sequence: TGTGCCAGCAGTTACCGGGACAGAGATGGCTACACCTAC. Amino acids: CASSYRDRDGYTY. V usage is TRBV6-6 and J usage is TRBJ1-2; 7 bases are a match to TRBD1. The CDR3 sequence is 13 residues long. Trimming took 2 bases from V and 6 from J; bases not matched to a gene: 3. CDR1 is MNHNY and CDR2 is SVGAGI in the germline V gene (reference sequence).

The gene calls are TRBV4-2 and TRBJ1-2; 11 bases fit TRBD1. The J segment lost 7 bases and the V segment lost 0 bases, leaving 1 base of the junction unmatched. Germline values: CDR1 LGHNA, CDR2 YNFKEQ. The CDR3 extends over 14 amino acids. This CDR3 reads CASSQDGTGGGYTF. As DNA, the CDR3 is TGTGCCAGCAGCCAAGATGGGACAGGGGGTGGCTACACCTTC.